Listed below are T cell receptor beta chains from one sample, sequenced in a study of T cells after somatic rescue of genetic block. The data were produced by immunoSEQ multiplex PCR, yet TCRdb's version contains in-frame clones alone and is incomplete. The data show some 67,000 clones, with 92% seen just once and around 3% held by the top ten. Material: peripheral blood mononuclear cells (PBMCs). The receptors originated from a man in his forties. CDR3s include the opening cysteine and the closing phenylalanine or tryptophan. D genes are given only for firm matches. Clone size is not always given. Where it is, it says once, few, many or a class for expanded clones.

few	TRBV11-2	TRBJ2-3	TRBD2	CASRPTTGTSGSETDTQYF	TGTGCCAGCAGACCTACAACCGGGACTAGCGGGAGTGAAACAGATACGCAGTATTTT
.	TRBV5-4	TRBJ2-5	.	CASSRESGETQYF	TGTGCCAGCAGTCGGGAGTCAGGAGAGACCCAGTACTTC
.	TRBV2	TRBJ2-7	.	CASESGYEQYF	TGTGCCAGCGAATCCGGGTACGAGCAGTACTTC
once	TRBV19	TRBJ2-7	TRBD1	CASSPRQGAYEQYF	TGTGCCAGTAGTCCCCGACAGGGGGCCTACGAGCAGTACTTC
.	TRBV7-9	TRBJ1-6	TRBD1	CASRGQDNSPLHF	TGTGCCAGCAGAGGACAGGATAATTCACCCCTCCACTTT
.	TRBV12-2	TRBJ2-7	.	CASRLQIRQVRFYEQYF	TGTGCAAGTCGCCTACAGATACGACAGGTCCGTTTTTACGAGCAGTACTTC
.	TRBV28	TRBJ2-7	.	CAAGLPYYEQYF	TGTGCCGCTGGGCTCCCATACTACGAGCAGTACTTC
.	TRBV6-1	TRBJ2-3	TRBD2	CASSGVLAGGYTDTQYF	TGTGCCAGCAGTGGCGTCTTAGCGGGAGGGTACACAGATACGCAGTATTTT
.	TRBV9	TRBJ2-7	.	CASSVGIGSEQYF	TGTGCCAGCAGCGTAGGGATCGGTAGCGAGCAGTACTTC
once	TRBV7-2	TRBJ2-3	TRBD2	CASSLRREGSDTQYF	TGTGCCAGCAGCTTAAGGCGGGAGGGGTCAGATACGCAGTATTTT
.	TRBV14	TRBJ2-7	.	CASSQLRGSYEQYF	TGTGCCAGCAGCCAACTCCGGGGTTCCTACGAGCAGTACTTC
once	TRBV18	TRBJ2-1	.	CASSPGRGEQFF	TGTGCCAGCTCACCGGGGCGTGGTGAGCAGTTCTTC
.	TRBV19	TRBJ1-5	.	CASSIVTRPSNQPQHF	TGTGCCAGTAGTATAGTCACGCGGCCTAGCAATCAGCCCCAGCATTTT
.	TRBV28	TRBJ1-5	.	CASNSAGPNQPQHF	TGTGCCAGCAACTCCGCAGGGCCCAATCAGCCCCAGCATTTT